Sequencing of this T cell receptor (beta chain) was carried out in a study of read filtering for tumor transcriptome and immune sequencing. Germline CDR1 and CDR2: SGHRS and YFSETQ. The CDR3 covers 16 residues. The germline V and J ends were trimmed by 4 bases and 0 bases, with 14 bases remaining between them. The library was built from around 400 ng RNA with molecular barcoded adaptors for alpha/delta and beta/gamma chains. TCRdb reprocessed the reads via MiXCR and lists one record per CDR3 protein. In the table there are just over 14,000 distinct CDR3 sequences, 20% of which are singletons. This receptor was obtained from a donor aged 40 or over with multiple myeloma. J is TRBJ1-5 and V is TRBV5-1; D is unclear. Specimen: a population of CD138-negative cells sorted from bone marrow. CDR3 amino acids: CASSHEGPHSNQPQHF. The CDR3 DNA is TGCGCCAGCAGCCACGAGGGTCCCCATAGCAATCAGCCCCAGCATTTT. Complete variable domain (other parts from reference TRBV5-1 and TRBJ1-5): KAGVTQTPRYLIKTRGQQVTLSCSPISGHRSVSWYQQTPGQGLQFLFEYFSETQRNKGNFPGRFSGRQFSNSRSEMNVSTLELGDSALYLCASSHEGPHSNQPQHFGDGTRLSIL.